This TCR beta chain was profiled in a study of graft-versus-host responses after intestinal transplantation. Study results and caveats: Within the allografts of patients who had graft-donor T cell macrochimerism, graft-versus-host to host-versus-graft clonal ratios were high.

After removal of 6 bases from V and 7 bases from J, the junction contained 7 bases not matched to a gene. The CDR3 consists of 13 residues. The germline CDR1 and CDR2 sequences are MNHEY and SMNVEV (reference sequence). For this clone: As yet, its antigen is unknown.

Here immunoSEQ multiplex PCR was the method, and the copy in TCRdb shows in-frame clones only, minus some. The repertoire holds 30,000 to 40,000 clones, with approximately 94% as singletons. The input for sequencing was unstimulated CD4+ T cells sorted from spleen or lymph node cells, taken before transplant. V is TRBV27 and J is TRBJ2-7; TRBD2 agrees at 9 bases. The receptor comes from a human donor who was the organ donor for an intestinal transplant. The CDR3 DNA sequence: TGTGCCAGCAGACTAGCGGGCTCGCGGGAGCAGTACTTC. This gives the protein CASRLAGSREQYF.